The T cell receptor (beta chain) described here comes from a study of blood T cell repertoires in COVID-19. Study in general: COVID-19 samples collected from the United States, Italy and Spain covered acute and convalescent phases. T cells, B-cell-depleted T cells, or PBMCs provided the cDNA or gDNA that served as material.

During active infection, Seattle patients enrolled and were then monitored through disease. In the authors' methods: Reference gene primer amplification gave nucleated cell count estimates. Profiling relied on immunoSEQ multiplex PCR, and the TCRdb table lists in-frame clones only, not all of them. From that table come the V and J calls and clone size; the DNA was used to work out D and trimming. The data contain approximately 350,000 clones, over 70% of them singletons. Germline loops: CDR1 MNHEY, CDR2 SVGAGI. Trimming cost V 4 bases and J 2 bases, with 13 bases left between them. The length of the CDR3 is 15 residues.

V usage is TRBV6-5 and J usage is TRBJ2-3; maybe TRBD1 (6 bases). Input material: peripheral blood. This clonotype was obtained from a woman between 45 and 60 years old with COVID-19, enrolled during active disease. The CDR3, as DNA: TGTGCCAGCAGTTCGGGACATAGGATCACAGATACGCAGTATTTT. Amino acids: CASSSGHRITDTQYF.